What follows are 23 T cell receptor beta chains derived from one specimen sequenced in a study of T-cell reconstitution after alpha-beta-depleted transplantation in children. During its preparation, the TCRbeta library received unique molecular identifiers. TCRdb passed the PCR reads through MiXCR, listing each CDR3 protein once. The sample lists hundreds of thousands of distinct CDR3 sequences, around 13% seen once, with 0.79% in the top ten. Source: PBMCs, taken before TCRalphabeta/CD19-depleted stem cell transplant. The receptor set was obtained from a girl aged 2 to 9 with congenital amegakaryocytic thrombocytopenia, due to receive a stem cell transplant.

In this sample, this clonotype turned up many times. The V call is TRBV5-1, the J call TRBJ2-2; D uncertain. Per the germline V gene, CDR1 is SGHRS and CDR2 is YFSETQ. The CDR3 spans 20 residues. Trimming took off 1 base at V and 7 bases at J, with 29 bases between the two ends. The CDR3 nucleotides are TGCGCCAGCAGCTTGACGGTCGGAATTCTTAGAGGAAACTATAGCGGGGAGCTGTTTTTT. Protein sequence: CASSLTVGILRGNYSGELFF. Based on the CDR3 plus reference TRBV5-1 and TRBJ2-2, the full variable domain is KAGVTQTPRYLIKTRGQQVTLSCSPISGHRSVSWYQQTPGQGLQFLFEYFSETQRNKGNFPGRFSGRQFSNSRSEMNVSTLELGDSALYLCASSLTVGILRGNYSGELFFGEGSRLTVL.

This clonotype showed up just a few times. The V gene is TRBV7-9, the J gene TRBJ2-7, with D tentatively TRBD1 or TRBD2 (5 bases each). In germline, CDR1 is SEHNR, CDR2 FQNEAQ (reference sequence). Trimming cost V 1 base and J 7 bases, with 17 bases left between them. This CDR3 is 15 amino acids long. In DNA form, the CDR3 reads TGTGCCAGCAGCTTAGGCTCACAGGCTGGGGGTGAGCAGTACTTC. Amino acid sequence: CASSLGSQAGGEQYF.

In this sample, this clonotype turned up a few times. CDR3 sequence (DNA): TGTGCCAGCAGTTTCCCTAGCGGTAAAAAGACCAATGAGCAGTTCTTC. Protein product: CASSFPSGKKTNEQFF. This chain links TRBV28 with TRBJ2-1; 7 bases fit TRBD2. Per germline, CDR1 MDHEN and CDR2 SYDVKM. The V segment lost 3 bases and the J segment 6 bases; nucleotides outside the gene matches: 11. The CDR3 has 16 residues.

The sample holds many counts of this clonotype. This rearrangement joins TRBV25-1 to TRBJ2-6; maybe TRBD2 (5 bases). V dropped 1 base and J dropped 4 bases, with 8 bases sitting between them. Germline CDR1 reads MGHDK; CDR2 reads SYGVNS. The CDR3 sequence is 15 residues long. The CDR3 loop is CASSESGGGANVLTF. As DNA, the CDR3 is TGTGCCAGCAGTGAATCAGGAGGAGGGGCCAACGTCCTGACTTTC.

This clonotype was found a few times. This chain joins TRBV9 and TRBJ1-2; D gene unclear. The CDR3 length is 15 residues. The V and J ends lost 4 bases and 0 bases respectively, with 13 bases between them. Germline V lookup: CDR1 SGDLS, CDR2 YYNGEE. This CDR3 reads CASSIRLGTNYGYTF. Written as DNA, the CDR3 is TGTGCCAGCAGCATTCGTCTGGGGACTAACTATGGCTACACCTTC.

This clonotype was picked up a small number of times. This chain uses TRBV25-1 with TRBJ2-7; either TRBD1 or TRBD2 may fit D (5 bases each). V was cut by 7 bases and J by 2 bases, with 9 bases left in between. Germline loops: CDR1 MGHDK, CDR2 SYGVNS. The CDR3 runs to 12 residues. CDR3: CASTKGPYEQYF. The DNA for the CDR3 is TGTGCCAGCACGAAGGGACCCTACGAGCAGTACTTC.

The rearrangement links TRBV5-1 to TRBJ2-1; 12 nucleotides line up with TRBD2. Germline V gene data show CDR1 as SGHRS and CDR2 as YFSETQ. The CDR3 spans 17 residues. Trimming cost V 0 bases and J 8 bases; bases outside gene matches: 9. The CDR3 spells CASSLASGRAPPDEQFF. The CDR3 DNA follows: TGCGCCAGCAGCTTGGCTAGCGGGAGGGCCCCACCAGATGAGCAGTTCTTC.

This clonotype was observed at least ten times. The V call is TRBV4-1, the J call TRBJ1-3; D is unresolved. V lost 1 base and J lost 3, with 16 bases in between. Germline V lookup: CDR1 MGHRA, CDR2 YSYEKL. This CDR3 comprises 17 residues. CDR3 in amino acids: CASSQVGVSRGGNTIYF. The CDR3 DNA follows: TGCGCCAGCAGCCAAGTTGGAGTCAGCCGAGGTGGAAACACCATATATTTT.

This clonotype was observed a handful of times. The gene calls are TRBV7-9 and TRBJ2-1; no reliable D call. V gave up 5 bases and J gave up 10 bases, with 6 bases separating them. Germline lookup yields CDR1 SEHNR and CDR2 FQNEAQ (reference sequence). The CDR3 is 10 amino acids. CDR3: CASSPDEQFF. The CDR3, as DNA: TGTGCCAGCAGCCCAGACGAGCAGTTCTTC.

This clonotype has at least ten counts. The chain carries TRBV6-5 and TRBJ1-3; no clear D gene. The V end was cut by 4 bases, the J end by 1 base, with 11 bases between. CDR1 MNHEY and CDR2 SVGAGI come from the germline V gene. The CDR3 extends over 15 amino acids. CDR3 nucleotide sequence: TGTGCCAGCAGTTCCCTCTGGAAGTCTGGAAACACCATATATTTT. Translating it yields CASSSLWKSGNTIYF.

This clonotype was observed at least ten times. This chain joins TRBV20-1 and TRBJ1-2; D unresolved. Germline CDR1 DFQATT, CDR2 SNEGSKA (reference sequence). With 6 bases removed from V and 4 bases from J, the gap between germline ends came to 15 bases. The CDR3 contains 13 residues. Here the CDR3 DNA reads TGCAGTGCCGAAGGAACAAGCGCCTATGGCTACACCTTC. It encodes CSAEGTSAYGYTF.

This clonotype came up a few times. V usage is TRBV20-1 and J usage is TRBJ2-1, with D possibly being TRBD1 or TRBD2 (5 bases each). Per the germline V gene, CDR1 is DFQATT and CDR2 is SNEGSKA (reference sequence). V lost 6 bases, J lost 8 bases, and 17 bases lay in between. There are 13 residues in the CDR3. Here the CDR3 DNA reads TGCAGTGCAGCAGACTCAGGGCGGGATGAGCAGTTCTTC. Translation: CSAADSGRDEQFF.

This clonotype was counted ten times or more. The chain uses TRBV5-1 and TRBJ2-3; D is uncertain. The V end was cut by 4 bases, the J end by 5 bases, with 8 bases between. This CDR3 comprises 12 residues. Germline V lookup: CDR1 SGHRS, CDR2 YFSETQ. CDR3 nucleotide sequence: TGCGCCAGCAGCAACACTGGAGATACGCAGTATTTT. It yields the protein CASSNTGDTQYF. Supplemented by reference TRBV5-1 and TRBJ2-3, the full variable domain reads KAGVTQTPRYLIKTRGQQVTLSCSPISGHRSVSWYQQTPGQGLQFLFEYFSETQRNKGNFPGRFSGRQFSNSRSEMNVSTLELGDSALYLCASSNTGDTQYFGPGTRLTVL.

This sequence joins TRBV7-8 and TRBJ2-1; 7 bases map to TRBD1. This CDR3 has 15 residues. V lost 5 bases and J lost 4; bases outside the gene matches: 8. Germline V lookup: CDR1 SGHVS, CDR2 FQNEAQ. CDR3 sequence reads: CASSPRDSGYNEQFF. CDR3 DNA sequence: TGTGCCAGCAGCCCACGGGACAGCGGATACAATGAGCAGTTCTTC. The full variable domain, rest sourced from reference TRBV7-8 and TRBJ2-1, is GAGVSQSPRYKVAKRGQDVALRCDPISGHVSLFWYQQALGQGPEFLTYFQNEAQLDKSGLPSDRFFAERPEGSVSTLKIQRTQQEDSAVYLCASSPRDSGYNEQFFGPGTRLTVL.

This clonotype was seen a handful of times. The rearrangement joins TRBV20-1 to TRBJ2-5; TRBD2 aligns across 10 bases. CDR3 size: 14 residues. Looked up from germline, CDR1 is DFQATT and CDR2 is SNEGSKA (reference sequence). The V segment lost 1 base and the J segment 4 bases; nucleotides outside the gene matches: 3. CDR3 nucleotide sequence: TGCAGTGCTAGAGGCGGGACTAGCGCAGAGACCCAGTACTTC. Translating gives CSARGGTSAETQYF.

V is TRBV5-1 and J is TRBJ1-1; D is undetermined. Per the germline V gene, CDR1 is SGHRS and CDR2 is YFSETQ. CDR3 length equals 13 residues. V shed 10 bases and J shed 1 base, with 14 bases lying between them. DNA for the CDR3: TGCGCCTGTAAAGTTAACGCGAACACTGAAGCTTTCTTT. It encodes CACKVNANTEAFF.

This clonotype has just a few counts. The rearrangement uses TRBV6-5 and TRBJ2-7; no firm D call. V was shortened by 1 base and J by 4 bases, with 5 bases between the two germline ends. This CDR3 comprises 12 residues. Germline V gene sequence: CDR1 MNHEY, CDR2 SVGAGI. Here the CDR3 reads CASSYWGYEQYF. The CDR3, as DNA: TGTGCCAGCAGTTACTGGGGTTACGAGCAGTACTTC.

The sample holds a few counts of this clonotype. The CDR3 nucleotides read TGCAGTGCTAGAGTGCAACCGGGACTAGCGAGGAGCTCCTACAATGAGCAGTTCTTC. Its protein is CSARVQPGLARSSYNEQFF. The chain combines TRBV20-1 with TRBJ2-1, with 10 nucleotides matching TRBD2. Germline CDR1 is DFQATT and CDR2 is SNEGSKA (reference sequence). Trimming cost V 1 base and J 0 bases; bases outside gene matches: 12. CDR3 length: 19 amino acids.

This clonotype showed up many times. This chain uses TRBV18 with TRBJ2-7, with 14 bases that match TRBD2. The length of the CDR3 is 18 residues. The junction had 11 bases not matched to a gene; V was cut back by 3 bases and J by 4 bases. From germline, CDR1 is KGHSH and CDR2 LQKENI. The CDR3 nucleotides are TGTGCCAGCTCACCTACGCCAGGGACTAGCGGGAGTTTATACGAGCAGTACTTC. Translation gives CASSPTPGTSGSLYEQYF.

This clonotype was detected many times. The V call is TRBV28, the J call TRBJ2-3; possibly TRBD1 or TRBD2 for D (5 bases each). The CDR3 length is 15 residues. Germline CDR1 reads MDHEN; CDR2 reads SYDVKM. The V and J ends lost 6 bases and 2 bases respectively, with 15 bases between them. CDR3 region: CASSREGTSTDTQYF. The CDR3 DNA is TGTGCCAGCAGCCGAGAGGGGACCTCCACAGATACGCAGTATTTT.

The sample holds many counts of this clonotype. CDR3 coding DNA: TGTGCCAGCAGCAGAGGACAGCTGAGCTCCTACGAGCAGTACTTC. This encodes CASSRGQLSSYEQYF. V usage is TRBV28 and J usage is TRBJ2-7, with a possible D match to TRBD1 (6 bases). The germline gives CDR1 MDHEN, CDR2 SYDVKM. CDR3 length: 15 amino acids. V was pared by 6 bases and J by 0 bases, with 15 bases between.

The chain is built from TRBV30 and TRBJ2-2; 10 nucleotides align to TRBD2. J gave up 5 bases and V 0 bases, and 9 bases lay outside the gene matches. CDR1 is GTSNPN, CDR2 SVGIG, per germline (reference sequence). This CDR3 has 17 amino acids. As DNA, the CDR3 is TGTGCCTGGAGTGTAACTGGACTAGCGGAGGCAACCGGGGAGCTGTTTTTT. As protein: CAWSVTGLAEATGELFF.

The table lists this clonotype with many counts. The chain links TRBV12-3 or TRBV12-4 to TRBJ1-1; D is ambiguous. The CDR3 consists of 14 residues. The V gene lost 5 bases and the J gene lost 3 bases, with 13 bases spanning the gap. CDR3 nucleotides: TGTGCCAGCAGTCCTCCGTGGGTTGACACTGAAGCTTTCTTT. The encoded protein is CASSPPWVDTEAFF.